This T cell receptor (beta chain) appears in the sequencing data of a study of prognosis after radiotherapy for stage I lung cancer. The TCR beta CDR3 region was amplified from genomic DNA, with two rounds of multiplex PCR being used for the amplification. First-round PCR used primers specific to each TRBV and TRBJ gene. From the multiplex PCR reads, TCRdb called clonotypes with MiXCR, one entry per CDR3 protein. Seen here are more than 12,000 distinct CDR3 sequences, roughly 29% observed once, and the top ten hold about a quarter. As for this clonotype: Germline is not matched at one junction end, which may reflect a read error.

The authors drew six milliliters of peripheral blood at each of two time points. Germline loops: CDR1 MNHNS, CDR2 SASEGT. The CDR3 is 15 amino acids. This specimen consisted of PBMCs, obtained before or after stereotactic body radiation therapy (not recorded which). This rearrangement joins TRBV6-1 to TRBJ2-6; D is unresolved. The receptor's source is a donor over 45 with non-small cell lung cancer. This CDR3 is CASRTHAPWANVLTF. In nucleotides, the CDR3 is TGTGCCAGCAGGACGCATGCGCCTTGGGCCAACGTCCTCACTTTC.